This T cell receptor (beta chain) stems from a study of vaccination effects on CD4 cells after COVID-19. Overall study findings and caveats: Marked clonal contraction was seen in infection- and vaccine-induced clones late after vaccination.

Sequencing in the ViraFEST assay came after antigen-specific CD4+ T cells had been expanded with viral peptide pools, which were used to stimulate PBMC. Cultured cells yielded isolated CD4+ T cells after about ten days. It was two doses of either the BNT162b2 or mRNA-1273 vaccine that participants received. Wells containing 1.5 million to 2 million PBMC each were cultured with 9 to 10 IU/ml IL-2 and 7.5 to 10 ug/ml peptides. Germline V gives CDR1 SGHTA, CDR2 FQGNSA. The CDR3 has 15 amino acids. Trimming removed 7 bases from V and 7 bases from J; junction bases left unmatched: 9. Note on this clone: What it recognizes is unknown.

Some clones are missing from TCRdb's copy, which holds only in-frame ones; the method was immunoSEQ multiplex PCR. The table includes under 35,000 clones, more than 65% detected once. V and J are TRBV7-2 and TRBJ2-1; 11 nucleotides line up with TRBD1. The TCR originated in a human donor who received a COVID-19 vaccine. The sample consisted of CD4+ T cells from PBMCs cultured with HCoV-NL63 spike peptides, taken after COVID-19 vaccination. CDR3 in DNA: TGTGCCAGCACCGGGACAGGGGGAATCATGAATGAGCAGTTCTTC. Its protein is CASTGTGGIMNEQFF.